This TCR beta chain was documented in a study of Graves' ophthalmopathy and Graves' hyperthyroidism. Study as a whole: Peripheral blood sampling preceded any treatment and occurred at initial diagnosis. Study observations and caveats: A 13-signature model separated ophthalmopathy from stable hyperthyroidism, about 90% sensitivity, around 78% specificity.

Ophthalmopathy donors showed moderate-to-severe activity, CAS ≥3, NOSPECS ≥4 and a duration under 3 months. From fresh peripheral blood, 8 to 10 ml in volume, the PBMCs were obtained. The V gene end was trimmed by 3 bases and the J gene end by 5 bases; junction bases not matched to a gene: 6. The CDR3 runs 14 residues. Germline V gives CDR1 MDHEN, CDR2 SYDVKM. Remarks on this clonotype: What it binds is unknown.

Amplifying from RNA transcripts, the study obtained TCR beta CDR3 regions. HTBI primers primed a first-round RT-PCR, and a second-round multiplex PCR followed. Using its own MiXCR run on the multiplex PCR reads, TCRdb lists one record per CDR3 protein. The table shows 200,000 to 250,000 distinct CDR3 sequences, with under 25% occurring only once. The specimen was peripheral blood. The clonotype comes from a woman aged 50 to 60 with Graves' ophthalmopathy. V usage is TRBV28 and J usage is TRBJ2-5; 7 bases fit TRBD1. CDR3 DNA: TGTGCCAGCAGTTTGGAACAGGGGTACGAGACCCAGTACTTC. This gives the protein CASSLEQGYETQYF. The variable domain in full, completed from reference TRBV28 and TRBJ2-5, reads DVKVTQSSRYLVKRTGEKVFLECVQDMDHENMFWYRQDPGLGLRLIYFSYDVKMKEKGDIPEGYSVSREKKERFSLILESASTNQTSMYLCASSLEQGYETQYFGPGTRLLVL.